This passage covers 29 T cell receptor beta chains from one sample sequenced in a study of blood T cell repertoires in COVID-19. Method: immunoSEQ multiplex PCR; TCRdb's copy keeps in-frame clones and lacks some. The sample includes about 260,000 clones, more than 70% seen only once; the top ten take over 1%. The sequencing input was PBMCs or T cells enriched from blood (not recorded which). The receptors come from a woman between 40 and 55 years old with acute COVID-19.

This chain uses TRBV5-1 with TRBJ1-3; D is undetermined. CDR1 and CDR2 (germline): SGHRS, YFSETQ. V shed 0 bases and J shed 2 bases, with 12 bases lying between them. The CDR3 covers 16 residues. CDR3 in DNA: TGCGCCAGCAGCTTGGGGGGAGCAAGGCCTGGAAACACCATATATTTT. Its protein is CASSLGGARPGNTIYF.

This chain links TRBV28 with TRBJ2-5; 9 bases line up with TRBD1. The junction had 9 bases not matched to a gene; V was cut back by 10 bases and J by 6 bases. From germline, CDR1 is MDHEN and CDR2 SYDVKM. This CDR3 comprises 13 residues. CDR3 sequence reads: CATQQGARQTQYF. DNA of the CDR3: TGTGCCACCCAACAGGGGGCAAGGCAGACCCAGTACTTC.

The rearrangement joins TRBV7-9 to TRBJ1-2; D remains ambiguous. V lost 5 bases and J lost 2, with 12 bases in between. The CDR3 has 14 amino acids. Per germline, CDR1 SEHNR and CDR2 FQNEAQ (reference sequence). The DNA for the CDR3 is TGTGCCAGCAGCCCTCCTGAGGAGAACTATGGCTACACCTTC. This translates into CASSPPEENYGYTF.

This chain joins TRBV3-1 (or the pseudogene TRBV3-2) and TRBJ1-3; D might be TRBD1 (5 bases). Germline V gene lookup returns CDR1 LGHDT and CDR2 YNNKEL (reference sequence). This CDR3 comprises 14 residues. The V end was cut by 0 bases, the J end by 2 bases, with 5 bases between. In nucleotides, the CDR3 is TGTGCCAGCAGCCAAGAAGGGGCTGGAAACACCATATATTTT. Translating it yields CASSQEGAGNTIYF.

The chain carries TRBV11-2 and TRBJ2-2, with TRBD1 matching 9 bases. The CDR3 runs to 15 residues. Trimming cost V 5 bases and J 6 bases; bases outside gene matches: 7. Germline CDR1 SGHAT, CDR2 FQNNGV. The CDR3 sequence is CASSTGGGNSGELFF. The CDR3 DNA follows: TGTGCCAGCAGCACAGGGGGCGGAAATTCCGGGGAGCTGTTTTTT.

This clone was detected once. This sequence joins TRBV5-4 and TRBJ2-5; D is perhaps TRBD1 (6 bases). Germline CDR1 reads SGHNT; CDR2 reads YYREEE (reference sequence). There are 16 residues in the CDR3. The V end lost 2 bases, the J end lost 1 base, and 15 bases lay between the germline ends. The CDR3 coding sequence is TGTGCCAGCAGCTTCCCAAGGGCAGGGGCCCAAGAGACCCAGTACTTC. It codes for CASSFPRAGAQETQYF.

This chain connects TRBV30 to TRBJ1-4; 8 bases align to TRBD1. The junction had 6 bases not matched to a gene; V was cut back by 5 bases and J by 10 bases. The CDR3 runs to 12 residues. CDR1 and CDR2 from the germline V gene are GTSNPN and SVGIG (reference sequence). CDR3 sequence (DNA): TGTGCCTGGGGGGGACAGGATCTAAAACTGTTTTTT. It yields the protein CAWGGQDLKLFF.

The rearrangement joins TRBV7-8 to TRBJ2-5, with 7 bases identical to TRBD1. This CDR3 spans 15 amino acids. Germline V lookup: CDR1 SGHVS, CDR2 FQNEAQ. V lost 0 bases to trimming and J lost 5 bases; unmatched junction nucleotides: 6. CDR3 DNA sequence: TGTGCCAGCAGCTTAGCGCAAGGGGGCAGGGAGACCCAGTACTTC. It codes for CASSLAQGGRETQYF.

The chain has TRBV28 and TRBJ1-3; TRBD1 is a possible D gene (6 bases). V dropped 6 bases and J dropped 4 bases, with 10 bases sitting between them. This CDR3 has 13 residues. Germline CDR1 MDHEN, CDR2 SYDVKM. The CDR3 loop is CASSIQGGNTIYF. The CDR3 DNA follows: TGTGCCAGCAGCATCCAGGGGGGAAACACCATATATTTT.

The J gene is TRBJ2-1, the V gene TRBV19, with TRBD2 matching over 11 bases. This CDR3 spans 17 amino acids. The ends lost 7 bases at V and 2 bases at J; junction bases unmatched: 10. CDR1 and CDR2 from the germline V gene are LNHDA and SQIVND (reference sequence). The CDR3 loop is CASTRQGTSGPYNEQFF. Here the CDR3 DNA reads TGTGCCAGTACCCGCCAAGGGACTAGCGGTCCCTACAATGAGCAGTTCTTC. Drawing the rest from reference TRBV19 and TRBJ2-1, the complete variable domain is DGGITQSPKYLFRKEGQNVTLSCEQNLNHDAMYWYRQDPGQGLRLIYYSQIVNDFQKGDIAEGYSVSREKKESFPLTVTSAQKNPTAFYLCASTRQGTSGPYNEQFFGPGTRLTVL.

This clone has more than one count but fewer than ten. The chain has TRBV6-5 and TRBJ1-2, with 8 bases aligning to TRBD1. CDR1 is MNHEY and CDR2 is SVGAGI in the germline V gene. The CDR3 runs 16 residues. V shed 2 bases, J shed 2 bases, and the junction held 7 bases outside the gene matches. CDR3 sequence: CASSYAPGQVNYGYTF. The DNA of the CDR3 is TGTGCCAGCAGTTACGCCCCGGGACAGGTGAACTATGGCTACACCTTC.

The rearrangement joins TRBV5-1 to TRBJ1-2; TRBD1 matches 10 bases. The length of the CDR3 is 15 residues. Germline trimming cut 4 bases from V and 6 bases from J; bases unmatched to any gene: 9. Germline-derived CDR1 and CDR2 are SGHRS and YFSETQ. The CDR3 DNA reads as TGCGCCAGCAGCGTATCCCGGGACAGGGGAGATGGCTACACCTTC. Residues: CASSVSRDRGDGYTF.

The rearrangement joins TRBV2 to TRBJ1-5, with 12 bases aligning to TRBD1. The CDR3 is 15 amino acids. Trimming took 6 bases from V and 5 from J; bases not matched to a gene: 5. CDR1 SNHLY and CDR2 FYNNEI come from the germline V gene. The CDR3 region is CASSGTGGRDQPQHF. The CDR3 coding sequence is TGTGCCAGCAGCGGGACAGGGGGCAGGGATCAGCCCCAGCATTTT.

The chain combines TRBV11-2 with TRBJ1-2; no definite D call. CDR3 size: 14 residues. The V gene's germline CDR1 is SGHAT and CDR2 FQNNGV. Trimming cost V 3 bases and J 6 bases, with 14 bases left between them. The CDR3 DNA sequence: TGTGCCAGCAGCTTGGGAGTCGGGTCCCATGGCTACACCTTC. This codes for CASSLGVGSHGYTF.

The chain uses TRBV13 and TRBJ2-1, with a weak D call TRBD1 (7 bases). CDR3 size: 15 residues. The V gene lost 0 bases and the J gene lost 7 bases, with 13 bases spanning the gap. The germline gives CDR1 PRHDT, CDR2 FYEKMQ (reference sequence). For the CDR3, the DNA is TGTGCCAGCAGCTTAGGGGTGACAGGGAGGAATGAGCAGTTCTTC. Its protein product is CASSLGVTGRNEQFF.

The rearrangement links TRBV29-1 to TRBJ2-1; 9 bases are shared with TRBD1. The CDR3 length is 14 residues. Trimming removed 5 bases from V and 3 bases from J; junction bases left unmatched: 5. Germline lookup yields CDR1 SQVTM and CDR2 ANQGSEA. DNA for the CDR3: TGCAGCGTTCAACGGGACAGGGACTACAATGAGCAGTTCTTC. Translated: CSVQRDRDYNEQFF.

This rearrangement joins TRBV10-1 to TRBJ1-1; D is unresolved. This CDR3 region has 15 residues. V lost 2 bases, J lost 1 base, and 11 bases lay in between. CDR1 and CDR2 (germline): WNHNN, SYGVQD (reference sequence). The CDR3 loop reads CASSETRLPNTEAFF. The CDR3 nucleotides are TGCGCCAGCAGTGAGACTCGACTCCCGAACACTGAAGCTTTCTTT.

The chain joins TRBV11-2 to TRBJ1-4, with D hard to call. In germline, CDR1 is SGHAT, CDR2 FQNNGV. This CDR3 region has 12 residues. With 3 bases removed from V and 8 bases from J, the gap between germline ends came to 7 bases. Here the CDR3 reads CASSFTGEKLFF. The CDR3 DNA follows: TGTGCCAGCAGCTTCACGGGGGAAAAACTGTTTTTT.

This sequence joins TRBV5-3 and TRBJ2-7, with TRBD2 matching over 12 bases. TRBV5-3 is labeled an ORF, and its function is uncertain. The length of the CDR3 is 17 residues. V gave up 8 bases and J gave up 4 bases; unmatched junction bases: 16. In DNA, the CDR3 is TGTGCCAGGCTACCCCCTAGCGGGAGGGATAAACCGTACGAGCAGTACGTC. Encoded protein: CARLPPSGRDKPYEQYV.

In nucleotides, the CDR3 is TGTGCCTGGAGTGAACAGGGGTCTAGCTACACCTTC. Translation gives CAWSEQGSSYTF. V and J are TRBV30 and TRBJ1-2; 7 bases are shared with TRBD1. Trimming cost V 1 base and J 9 bases; bases outside gene matches: 5. Germline CDR1 GTSNPN, CDR2 SVGIG (reference sequence). The CDR3 has 12 residues.

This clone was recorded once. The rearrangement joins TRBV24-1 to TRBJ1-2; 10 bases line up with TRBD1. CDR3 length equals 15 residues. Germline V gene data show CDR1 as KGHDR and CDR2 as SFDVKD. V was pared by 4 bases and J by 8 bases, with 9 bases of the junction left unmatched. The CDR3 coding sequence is TGTGCCACCAGTGAGGACGGGACAGGGGTTAGCGGCTACACCTTC. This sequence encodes CATSEDGTGVSGYTF.

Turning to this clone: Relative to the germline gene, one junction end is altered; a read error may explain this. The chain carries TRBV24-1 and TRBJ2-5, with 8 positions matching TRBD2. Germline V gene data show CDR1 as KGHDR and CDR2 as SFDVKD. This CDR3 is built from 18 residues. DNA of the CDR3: TGTGTCACCACCCCCTTACGGGAAGCGGGAGACTGGCGAGAGACCCAGTACTTC. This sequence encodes CVTTPLREAGDWRETQYF.

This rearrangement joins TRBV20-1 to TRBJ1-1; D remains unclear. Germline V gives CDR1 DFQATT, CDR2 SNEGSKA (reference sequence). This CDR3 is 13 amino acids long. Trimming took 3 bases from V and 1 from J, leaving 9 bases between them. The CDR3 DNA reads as TGCAGTGCTAGTAAGGGAGGGAACACTGAAGCTTTCTTT. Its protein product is CSASKGGNTEAFF.

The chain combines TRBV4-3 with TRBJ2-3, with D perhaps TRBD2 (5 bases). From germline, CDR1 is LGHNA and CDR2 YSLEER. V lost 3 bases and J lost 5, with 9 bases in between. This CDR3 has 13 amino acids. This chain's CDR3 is CASSQNRGDTQYF. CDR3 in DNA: TGCGCCAGCAGCCAGAACCGGGGAGATACGCAGTATTTT.

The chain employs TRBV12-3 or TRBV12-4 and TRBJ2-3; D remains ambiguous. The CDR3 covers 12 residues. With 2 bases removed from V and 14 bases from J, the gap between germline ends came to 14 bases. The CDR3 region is CASSLSGPFLYF. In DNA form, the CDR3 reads TGTGCCAGCAGTTTAAGTGGGCCGTTCCTGTATTTT.

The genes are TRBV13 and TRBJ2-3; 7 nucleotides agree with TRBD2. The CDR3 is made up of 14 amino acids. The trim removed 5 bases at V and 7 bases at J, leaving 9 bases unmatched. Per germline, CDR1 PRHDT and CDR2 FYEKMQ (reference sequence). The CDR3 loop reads CASSRGSMGNTQYF. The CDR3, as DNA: TGTGCCAGCAGCCGCGGGAGCATGGGAAATACGCAGTATTTT.

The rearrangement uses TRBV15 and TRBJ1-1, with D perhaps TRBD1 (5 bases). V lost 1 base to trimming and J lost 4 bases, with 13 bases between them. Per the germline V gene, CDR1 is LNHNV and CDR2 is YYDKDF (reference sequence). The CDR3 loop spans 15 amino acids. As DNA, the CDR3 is TGTGCCACCAGCAGAGGGGGACGGAGGGGCACTGAAGCTTTCTTT. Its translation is CATSRGGRRGTEAFF.

The DNA of the CDR3 is TGTGCCAGCAGCCAAGTTGAGCGCAGCACAGATACGCAGTATTTT. Protein sequence: CASSQVERSTDTQYF. The chain recombines TRBV4-2 with TRBJ2-3; D is ambiguous. Trimming shortened V by 1 base and J by 0 bases, and 8 bases separated the two germline ends. CDR1 is LGHNA and CDR2 is YNFKEQ in the germline V gene. There are 15 residues in the CDR3.

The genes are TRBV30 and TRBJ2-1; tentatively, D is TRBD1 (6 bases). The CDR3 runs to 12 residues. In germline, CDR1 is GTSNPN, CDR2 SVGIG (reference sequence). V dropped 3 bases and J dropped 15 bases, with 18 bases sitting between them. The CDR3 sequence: CAWSPPPGAPFF. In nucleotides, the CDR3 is TGTGCCTGGAGCCCTCCCCCAGGGGCGCCGTTCTTC.